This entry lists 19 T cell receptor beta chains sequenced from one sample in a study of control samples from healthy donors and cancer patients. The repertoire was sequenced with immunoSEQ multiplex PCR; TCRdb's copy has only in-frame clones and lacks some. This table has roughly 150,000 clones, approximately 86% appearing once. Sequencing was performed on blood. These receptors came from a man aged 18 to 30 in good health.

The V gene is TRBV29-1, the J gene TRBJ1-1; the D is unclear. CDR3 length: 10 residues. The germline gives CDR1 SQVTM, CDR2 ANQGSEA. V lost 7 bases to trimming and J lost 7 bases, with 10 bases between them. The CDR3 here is CSADRSEAFF. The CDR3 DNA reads TGCAGCGCAGATAGGAGTGAAGCTTTCTTT.

The CDR3 DNA sequence: TGTGCCAGCAGCCAGGGGGGGACAGATACGCAGTATTTT. It is translated as CASSQGGTDTQYF. This chain uses TRBV6-5 with TRBJ2-3, with D perhaps assigned TRBD1 or TRBD2 (7 bases each). Per the germline V gene, CDR1 is MNHEY and CDR2 is SVGAGI. The V end lost 6 bases, the J end lost 3 bases, and 10 bases lay between the germline ends. CDR3 size: 13 residues.

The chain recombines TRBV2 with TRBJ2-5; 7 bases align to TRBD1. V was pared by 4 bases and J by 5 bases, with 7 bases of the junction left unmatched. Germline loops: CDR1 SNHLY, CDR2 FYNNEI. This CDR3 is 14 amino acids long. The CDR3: CASSGVQGQETQYF. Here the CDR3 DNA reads TGTGCCAGCAGTGGGGTTCAGGGACAGGAGACCCAGTACTTC.

As DNA, the CDR3 is TGTGCCAGCTCACAACGGACAGGGAGTTTTGTTGATACGCAGTATTTT. It codes for CASSQRTGSFVDTQYF. This sequence joins TRBV18 and TRBJ2-3; 8 nucleotides line up with TRBD1. CDR3 length equals 16 residues. The germline V gene encodes CDR1 KGHSH and CDR2 LQKENI. Unmatched junction bases numbered 12, after V lost 4 bases and J lost 6 bases.

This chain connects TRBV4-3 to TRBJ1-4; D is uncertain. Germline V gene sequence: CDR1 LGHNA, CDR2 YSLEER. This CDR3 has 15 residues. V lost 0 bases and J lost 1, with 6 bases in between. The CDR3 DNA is TGCGCCAGCAGCCAAGATCCGGAAACTAATGAAAAACTGTTTTTT. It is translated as CASSQDPETNEKLFF.

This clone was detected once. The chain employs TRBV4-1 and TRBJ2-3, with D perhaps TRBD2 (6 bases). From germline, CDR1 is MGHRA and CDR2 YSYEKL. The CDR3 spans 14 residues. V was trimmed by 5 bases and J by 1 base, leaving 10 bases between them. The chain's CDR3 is CASSSPGGTDTQYF. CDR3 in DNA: TGCGCCAGCAGCTCGCCGGGGGGCACAGATACGCAGTATTTT.

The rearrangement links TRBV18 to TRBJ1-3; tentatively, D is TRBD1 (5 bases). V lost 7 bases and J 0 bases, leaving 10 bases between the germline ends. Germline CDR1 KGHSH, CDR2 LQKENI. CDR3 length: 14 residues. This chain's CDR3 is CASFSGDSGNTIYF. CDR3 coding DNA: TGTGCCAGCTTTTCGGGGGACTCTGGAAACACCATATATTTT.

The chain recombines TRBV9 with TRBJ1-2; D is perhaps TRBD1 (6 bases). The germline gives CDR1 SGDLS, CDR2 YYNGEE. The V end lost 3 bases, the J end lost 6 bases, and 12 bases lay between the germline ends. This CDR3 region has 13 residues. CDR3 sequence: CASSGQGNNGYTF. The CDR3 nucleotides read TGTGCCAGCAGCGGTCAGGGGAACAATGGCTACACCTTC.

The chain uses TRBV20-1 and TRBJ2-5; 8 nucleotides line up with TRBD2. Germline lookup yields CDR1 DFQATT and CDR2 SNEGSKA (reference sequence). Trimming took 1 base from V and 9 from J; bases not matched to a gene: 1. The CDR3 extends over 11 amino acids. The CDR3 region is CSARAGGAQYF. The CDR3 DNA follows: TGCAGTGCTAGAGCCGGGGGGGCCCAGTACTTC.

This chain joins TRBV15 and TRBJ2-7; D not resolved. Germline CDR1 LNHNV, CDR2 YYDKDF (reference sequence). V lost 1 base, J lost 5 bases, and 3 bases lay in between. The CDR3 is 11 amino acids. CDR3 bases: TGTGCCACCAGCAGAGGACACGAGCAGTACTTC. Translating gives CATSRGHEQYF.

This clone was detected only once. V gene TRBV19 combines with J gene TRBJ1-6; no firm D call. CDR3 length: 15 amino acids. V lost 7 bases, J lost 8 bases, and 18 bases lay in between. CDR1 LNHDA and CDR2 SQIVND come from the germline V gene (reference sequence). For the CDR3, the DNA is TGTGCCAGTACGGCCGGCCTCCCAGCAGATTCACCCCTCCACTTT. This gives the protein CASTAGLPADSPLHF.

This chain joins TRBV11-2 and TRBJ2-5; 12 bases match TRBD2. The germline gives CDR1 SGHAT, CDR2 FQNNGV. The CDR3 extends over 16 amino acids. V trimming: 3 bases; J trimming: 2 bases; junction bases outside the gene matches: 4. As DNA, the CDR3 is TGTGCCAGCAGCTTGGGGGGACTAGCGGGTCAAGAGACCCAGTACTTC. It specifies CASSLGGLAGQETQYF. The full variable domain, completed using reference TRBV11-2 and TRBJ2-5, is EAGVAQSPRYKIIEKRQSVAFWCNPISGHATLYWYQQILGQGPKLLIQFQNNGVVDDSQLPKDRFSAERLKGVDSTLKIQPAKLEDSAVYLCASSLGGLAGQETQYFGPGTRLLVL.

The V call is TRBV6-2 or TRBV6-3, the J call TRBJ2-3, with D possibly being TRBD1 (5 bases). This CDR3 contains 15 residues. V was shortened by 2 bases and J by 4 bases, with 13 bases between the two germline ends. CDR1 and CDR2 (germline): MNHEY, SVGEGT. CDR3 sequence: CASSYRRQPPDTQYF. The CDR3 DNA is TGTGCCAGCAGTTACCGCCGACAGCCGCCAGATACGCAGTATTTT.

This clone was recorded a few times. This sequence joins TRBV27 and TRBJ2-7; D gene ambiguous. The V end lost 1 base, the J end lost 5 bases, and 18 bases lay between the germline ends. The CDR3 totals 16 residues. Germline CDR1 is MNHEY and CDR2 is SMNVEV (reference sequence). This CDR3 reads CASSLFRHMNPHEQYF. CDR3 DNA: TGTGCCAGCAGTTTATTTAGACATATGAACCCCCACGAGCAGTACTTC.

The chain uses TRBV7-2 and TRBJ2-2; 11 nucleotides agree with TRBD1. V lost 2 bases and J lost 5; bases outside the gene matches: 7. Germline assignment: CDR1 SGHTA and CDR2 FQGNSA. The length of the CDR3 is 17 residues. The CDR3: CASSLQSGQGGTGELFF. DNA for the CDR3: TGTGCCAGCAGCTTACAATCGGGACAGGGGGGGACCGGGGAGCTGTTTTTT. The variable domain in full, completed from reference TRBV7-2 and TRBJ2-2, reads GAGVSQSPSNKVTEKGKDVELRCDPISGHTALYWYRQSLGQGLEFLIYFQGNSAPDKSGLPSDRFSAERTGGSVSTLTIQRTQQEDSAVYLCASSLQSGQGGTGELFFGEGSRLTVL.

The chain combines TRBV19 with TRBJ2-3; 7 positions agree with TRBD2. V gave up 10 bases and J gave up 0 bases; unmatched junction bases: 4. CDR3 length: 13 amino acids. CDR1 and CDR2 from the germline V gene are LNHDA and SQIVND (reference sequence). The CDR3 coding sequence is TGTGCCACGGGACTAACTAGCACAGATACGCAGTATTTT. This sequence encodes CATGLTSTDTQYF.

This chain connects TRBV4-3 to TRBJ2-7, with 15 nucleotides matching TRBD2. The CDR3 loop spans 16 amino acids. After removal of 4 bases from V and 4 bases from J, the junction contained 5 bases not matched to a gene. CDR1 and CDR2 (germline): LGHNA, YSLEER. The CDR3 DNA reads TGCGCCAGCAGCCCAGGACTAGCGGGGGGGCCTTACGAGCAGTACTTC. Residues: CASSPGLAGGPYEQYF.

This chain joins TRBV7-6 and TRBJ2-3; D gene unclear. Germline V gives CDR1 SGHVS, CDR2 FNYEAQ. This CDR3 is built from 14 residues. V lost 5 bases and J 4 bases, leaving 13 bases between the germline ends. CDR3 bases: TGTGCCAGCAGCCAAAATCGTGGGCCAGATACGCAGTATTTT. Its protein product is CASSQNRGPDTQYF. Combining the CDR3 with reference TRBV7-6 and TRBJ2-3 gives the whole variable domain GAGVSQSPRYKVTKRGQDVALRCDPISGHVSLYWYRQALGQGPEFLTYFNYEAQQDKSGLPNDRFSAERPEGSISTLTIQRTEQRDSAMYRCASSQNRGPDTQYFGPGTRLTVL.

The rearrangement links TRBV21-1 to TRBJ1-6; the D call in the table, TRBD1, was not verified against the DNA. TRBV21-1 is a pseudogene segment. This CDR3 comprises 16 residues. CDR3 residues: CASSKAAGGVQSPLHF. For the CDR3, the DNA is TGTGCCAGCAGCAAAGCCGCAGGGGGCGTTCAATCACCCCTCCACTTT.